What follows are 10 T cell receptor beta chains derived from one specimen sequenced in a study of cytomegalovirus exposure and HLA in healthy donors. The PCR ran on 60 Vbeta and 13 Jbeta primers. Generated by immunoSEQ multiplex PCR, the TCRdb table keeps only in-frame clones and is missing some. The table has 100,000 to 150,000 clones, over 9.5% seen once. Sequenced: PBMCs. Source of these receptors: a woman aged 18-29 years in good health and CMV-seropositive.

This clone was seen a few times. The chain carries TRBV6-6 and TRBJ1-4; 10 bases are shared with TRBD1. Germline CDR1 and CDR2: MNHNY and SVGAGI (reference sequence). V lost 3 bases, J lost 7 bases, and 5 bases stayed unmatched. This CDR3 has 15 amino acids. The DNA of the CDR3 is TGTGCCAGCAGTTATCAGACAGGGGGCGGTGAAAAACTGTTTTTT. Translating it yields CASSYQTGGGEKLFF.

This clone has at least ten counts. This sequence joins TRBV7-9 and TRBJ2-7; tentatively, D is TRBD2 (7 bases). Trimming took 8 bases from V and 1 from J, leaving 12 bases between them. Germline loops: CDR1 SEHNR, CDR2 FQNEAQ (reference sequence). This CDR3 region has 13 residues. The CDR3 spells CASGGGRSYEQYF. The DNA for the CDR3 is TGTGCCAGCGGGGGCGGGAGATCCTACGAGCAGTACTTC.

Only a few counts were recorded for this clone. The chain joins TRBV6-1 to TRBJ1-1, with D perhaps TRBD1 (6 bases). Germline V gene lookup returns CDR1 MNHNS and CDR2 SASEGT. Trimming stripped 8 bases from V and 5 bases from J, with 12 bases between. The CDR3 consists of 12 residues. CDR3 bases: TGTGCCAGCGAACCCGGACAGACTGAAGCTTTCTTT. Amino acid sequence: CASEPGQTEAFF.

This clone was seen a few times. V is TRBV4-2 and J is TRBJ2-1, with 9 nucleotides matching TRBD1. In germline, CDR1 is LGHNA, CDR2 YNFKEQ. This CDR3 has 18 amino acids. Trimming removed 4 bases from V and 5 bases from J; junction bases left unmatched: 15. The CDR3 sequence is CASSREPGRDRANNEQFF. DNA for the CDR3: TGTGCCAGCAGCCGAGAACCCGGGCGGGACAGGGCTAACAATGAGCAGTTCTTC.

This chain links TRBV7-8 with TRBJ2-3; 8 nucleotides line up with TRBD2. V lost 5 bases to trimming and J lost 2 bases; unmatched junction nucleotides: 9. The CDR3 contains 16 residues. CDR1 SGHVS and CDR2 FQNEAQ come from the germline V gene. The CDR3 protein is CASSPQGGRSTDTQYF. CDR3 nucleotide sequence: TGTGCCAGCAGCCCACAAGGCGGGAGGTCCACAGATACGCAGTATTTT. Looking up the rest from reference TRBV7-8 and TRBJ2-3 gives the full variable domain: GAGVSQSPRYKVAKRGQDVALRCDPISGHVSLFWYQQALGQGPEFLTYFQNEAQLDKSGLPSDRFFAERPEGSVSTLKIQRTQQEDSAVYLCASSPQGGRSTDTQYFGPGTRLTVL.

The chain employs TRBV28 and TRBJ1-2; D gene ambiguous. V lost 5 bases, J lost 8 bases, and 18 bases lay in between. The CDR3 totals 14 residues. Germline CDR1 and CDR2: MDHEN and SYDVKM. This CDR3 reads CASSGVMAGGGYTF. In DNA form, the CDR3 reads TGTGCCAGCAGTGGGGTGATGGCAGGAGGAGGCTACACCTTC.

The chain uses TRBV10-2 and TRBJ1-1; D ambiguous. The CDR3 runs to 14 residues. The germline CDR1 and CDR2 sequences are WSHSY and SAAADI. Trimming shortened V by 4 bases and J by 4 bases, and 13 bases separated the two germline ends. CDR3 sequence: CASSARKLSTEAFF. The CDR3 DNA reads TGCGCCAGCAGTGCACGTAAACTTAGCACTGAAGCTTTCTTT.

This clone was found a few times. This rearrangement joins TRBV27 to TRBJ1-2; 10 positions match TRBD1. This CDR3 contains 14 residues. Germline trimming cut 7 bases from V and 2 bases from J; bases unmatched to any gene: 4. Germline V lookup: CDR1 MNHEY, CDR2 SMNVEV (reference sequence). Here the CDR3 DNA reads TGTGCCAGCAATCAGACAGGGGGCAACTATGGCTACACCTTC. Amino acid sequence: CASNQTGGNYGYTF.

V is TRBV5-1 and J is TRBJ2-2; TRBD2 might be the D (6 bases). CDR1 is SGHRS and CDR2 is YFSETQ in the germline V gene. The CDR3 is 14 residues long. The V gene lost 4 bases and the J gene lost 4 bases, with 11 bases spanning the gap. For the CDR3, the DNA is TGCGCCAGCAGCAATCGGGGACTCACCGGGGAGCTGTTTTTT. Amino acids: CASSNRGLTGELFF.

The chain has TRBV6-1 and TRBJ1-1, with D perhaps TRBD1 (5 bases). There are 11 residues in the CDR3. The germline V and J ends were trimmed by 11 bases and 3 bases, with 10 bases remaining between them. Germline loops: CDR1 MNHNS, CDR2 SASEGT. The CDR3 loop is CAGKGYTEAFF. CDR3 bases: TGTGCCGGAAAGGGGTACACTGAAGCTTTCTTT.